The clone carrying this T cell receptor beta chain was picked up a small number of times. The data originate from a study of blood T cell repertoires in COVID-19. Study-level information: Samples taken during acute and convalescent COVID-19 were collected in the United States, Italy and Spain.

The CDR3 extends over 16 amino acids. CDR1 KGHSH and CDR2 LQKENI come from the germline V gene. V lost 3 bases to trimming and J lost 6 bases, with 17 bases between them. In the original analysis: Amplification with reference gene primers provided the estimates of nucleated cell counts. Data came from immunoSEQ multiplex PCR; TCRdb stores just in-frame clones and leaves some out. That table supplies the V and J calls and clone size; D and trimming were determined from the DNA. The sample includes about 150,000 clones, 70% to 85% of them seen just once. V usage is TRBV18 and J usage is TRBJ2-2, with a tentative D call TRBD1 (5 bases). The TCR sequence derives from a woman in her fifties or sixties with acute or convalescent COVID-19. Source material: peripheral blood. This CDR3 is CASSPSQGRLAGELFF. The CDR3 coding sequence is TGTGCCAGCTCACCCTCCCAGGGAAGGTTGGCCGGGGAGCTGTTTTTT. The whole variable domain, filled in from reference TRBV18 and TRBJ2-2, reads NAGVMQNPRHLVRRRGQEARLRCSPMKGHSHVYWYRQLPEEGLKFMVYLQKENIIDESGMPKERFSAEFPKEGPSILRIQQVVRGDSAAYFCASSPSQGRLAGELFFGEGSRLTVL.